This record covers a single T cell receptor beta chain. Its cognate antigen is unknown. This sample was taken from a study of T cell repertoires in ileal Crohn's disease. Study context: At surgery, 30% to 40% of patients smoked, with median disease duration approximately 8 years. Biopsies of the neoterminal ileum at postoperative colonoscopy form M6 samples.

Study results and caveats: Clonality above 26.8% at surgery always came with endoscopic recurrence.

The method was immunoSEQ multiplex PCR; TCRdb's version includes in-frame clones alone and lacks a portion of them. The table shows 55,000 to 65,000 clones, with roughly nine tenths occurring only once. This sample's time point: neoterminal ileum biopsy at postoperative endoscopy, about 6 months after surgery. The CDR3 length is 15 residues. V shed 2 bases, J shed 4 bases, and the junction held 6 bases outside the gene matches. CDR1 and CDR2 from the germline V gene are SGHRS and YFSETQ. The chain recombines TRBV5-1 with TRBJ2-3; 8 nucleotides match TRBD1. The specimen sequenced was ileal tissue. This TCR was sampled from an adult with Crohn's disease. The CDR3 sequence: CASSFGTGPSDTQYF. The CDR3 nucleotides are TGCGCCAGCAGCTTTGGGACAGGCCCATCAGATACGCAGTATTTT.